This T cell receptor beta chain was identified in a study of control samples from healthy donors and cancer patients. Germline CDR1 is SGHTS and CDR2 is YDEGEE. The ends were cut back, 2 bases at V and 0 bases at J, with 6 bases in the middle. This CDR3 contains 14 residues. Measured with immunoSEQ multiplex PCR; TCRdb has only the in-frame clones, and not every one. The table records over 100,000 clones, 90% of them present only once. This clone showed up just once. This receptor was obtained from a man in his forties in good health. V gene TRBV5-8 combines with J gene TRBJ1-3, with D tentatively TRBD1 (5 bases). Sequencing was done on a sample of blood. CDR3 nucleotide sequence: TGTGCCAGCAGCTTCGGGGGCTCTGGAAACACCATATATTTT. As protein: CASSFGGSGNTIYF.